This TCR beta chain is drawn from a study of neurological immune-mediated disorders. Study-wide background: Within the group of some 34 multiple sclerosis patients, approximately 30 were relapsing-remitting, while 3 were secondary progressive. Study conclusions and caveats: As far as clinical or MRI features were concerned, none was associated with the multiple sclerosis repertoire cluster. The level of TCR clonal expansion was highest in patients with HTLV-1-associated myelopathy and lowest in multiple sclerosis, where it fell below the level seen in healthy controls.

The cells used in sorted libraries, CD4+ or CD8+ T cells, numbered about a million. TCRdb recomputed calls from the 5' RACE reads with MiXCR, one row per CDR3 protein. The top ten hold 1.1% to 1.5% of the sample, which has some 48,000 distinct CDR3 sequences, approximately 5.8% seen once. This clonotype was recorded many times. The target antigen is unknown. The CDR3 runs 15 residues. Germline V gene data show CDR1 as SGHRS and CDR2 as YFSETQ. V dropped 4 bases and J dropped 5; count of bases not matched to a gene: 7. The origin of this receptor is a woman younger than 35 with multiple sclerosis. The sequenced sample was CD4+ T cells from blood. This chain uses TRBV5-1 with TRBJ2-2; TRBD1 matches at 8 bases. The CDR3, as DNA: TGCGCCAGCAGCAAGGACAGGGTCAAGACCGGGGAGCTGTTTTTT. Amino acid sequence: CASSKDRVKTGELFF.